This T cell receptor (beta chain) was identified during a study of technical replicates of blood from several donors. Per germline, CDR1 SGHDN and CDR2 FVKESK. This CDR3 has 11 amino acids. A word on this clone: Compared with germline, one end of the junction differs, possibly owing to a read error.

Libraries were prepared by immunoSEQ multiplex PCR; TCRdb keeps only in-frame clonotypes and omits some of them. The repertoire holds roughly 82,000 clones, with around 90% as singletons. The V call is TRBV14, the J call TRBJ1-2; D call uncertain. Material: T cells isolated from PBMCs. The TCR originated in a human donor in good health. CDR3 sequence (DNA): TGTGCCAGCAGCCAAGATCGTGTATGTTCCTTC. It encodes CASSQDRVCSF.